This entry lists 18 T cell receptor beta chains sequenced from one sample in a study of blood T cells in healthy people across ages. Alongside a J-beta primer mix, a sample-barcoded 5' primer served in a second PCR lasting roughly 6 to 11 cycles. TCRdb passed the 5' RACE reads through MiXCR, listing each CDR3 protein once. This sample has 1.4 million to 1.5 million distinct CDR3 sequences, with about 43% found just once. Sequencing was performed on blood. All receptors come from a woman aged 18-29 years in good health.

There are a few counts of this clonotype. The J gene is TRBJ2-1, the V gene TRBV5-1; TRBD2 matches 14 bases. With 4 bases clipped from V and 8 bases from J, the junction kept 8 bases outside the gene matches. This CDR3 is built from 16 residues. Germline V lookup: CDR1 SGHRS, CDR2 YFSETQ. DNA for the CDR3: TGCGCCAGCAGCCGGACTAGCGGGGGGCCGGGGCATGAGCAGTTCTTC. Protein product: CASSRTSGGPGHEQFF.

The chain uses TRBV3-1 and TRBJ2-1; TRBD2 matches 16 bases. Germline-derived CDR1 and CDR2 are LGHDT and YNNKEL (reference sequence). The CDR3 has 17 amino acids. The V gene end was trimmed by 5 bases and the J gene end by 6 bases; junction bases not matched to a gene: 7. CDR3 region: CASSGTSGGAGTNEQFF. The CDR3 DNA is TGTGCCAGCAGCGGGACTAGCGGGGGGGCTGGGACCAATGAGCAGTTCTTC.

The table lists this clonotype with many counts. The V and J genes are TRBV7-2 and TRBJ2-7; no clear D. CDR1 is SGHTA and CDR2 is FQGNSA in the germline V gene. V dropped 4 bases and J dropped 3 bases, with 25 bases sitting between them. The CDR3 is 18 amino acids. The CDR3 DNA reads TGTGCCAGCAGCTCAAAGAGCCCCTTCAGCTCCTGGGGCTACGAGCAGTACTTC. This translates into CASSSKSPFSSWGYEQYF.

This chain links TRBV12-3 or TRBV12-4 with TRBJ1-2; D is unresolved. The V end was cut by 6 bases, the J end by 3 bases, with 14 bases between. This CDR3 has 14 amino acids. In nucleotides, the CDR3 is TGTGCCAGCAGAGTGGGCCGTATTTACTATGGCTACACCTTC. As protein: CASRVGRIYYGYTF.

V gene TRBV11-2 combines with J gene TRBJ2-7; 7 nucleotides agree with TRBD2. The CDR3 consists of 15 residues. Germline V gene sequence: CDR1 SGHAT, CDR2 FQNNGV. The J segment lost 5 bases and the V segment lost 4 bases, leaving 11 bases of the junction unmatched. For the CDR3, the DNA is TGTGCCAGCAGCTATGGGGGGGTAGCTTTTCACGAGCAGTACTTC. Translation: CASSYGGVAFHEQYF.

The chain carries TRBV5-1 and TRBJ1-6; D is uncertain. The ends were cut back, 5 bases at V and 7 bases at J, with 16 bases in the middle. CDR1 is SGHRS and CDR2 is YFSETQ in the germline V gene. CDR3 length: 15 residues. DNA for the CDR3: TGCGCCAGCAGTTCACTGACGGGCCGAAATTCACCCCTCCACTTT. Encoded protein: CASSSLTGRNSPLHF.

In DNA, the CDR3 is TGTGCCAGCAGTTACGGGACAGGGGGCTTCCGGAATGGCTACACCTTC. Encoded protein: CASSYGTGGFRNGYTF. V is TRBV6-2 or TRBV6-3 and J is TRBJ1-2; 12 bases map to TRBD1. Trimming took 2 bases from V and 6 from J; bases not matched to a gene: 7. This CDR3 comprises 16 residues. Germline loops: CDR1 MNHEY, CDR2 SVGEGT.

The V gene is TRBV29-1, the J gene TRBJ2-7; 7 nucleotides match TRBD1. The CDR3 runs 13 residues. Germline V gene lookup returns CDR1 SQVTM and CDR2 ANQGSEA. The ends lost 7 bases at V and 0 bases at J; junction bases unmatched: 6. The CDR3 sequence is CSAFRDSSYEQYF. The CDR3, as DNA: TGCAGCGCGTTCCGGGACAGCTCCTACGAGCAGTACTTC.

J is TRBJ2-7 and V is TRBV2, with D tentatively TRBD2 (6 bases). V was clipped by 6 bases and J by 7 bases, with 22 bases between them. The CDR3 runs to 15 residues. Germline V gene sequence: CDR1 SNHLY, CDR2 FYNNEI. The CDR3 DNA follows: TGTGCCAGCAGAAACGCCGGGACTCAATACAATGAGCAGTACTTC. The encoded protein is CASRNAGTQYNEQYF.

The J gene is TRBJ1-4, the V gene TRBV5-1; D ambiguous. From germline, CDR1 is SGHRS and CDR2 YFSETQ. This CDR3 is built from 15 residues. Trimming removed 1 base from V and 5 bases from J, with 12 bases in between. CDR3 sequence: CASSLIASANEKLFF. CDR3 DNA: TGCGCCAGCAGCTTGATTGCGTCAGCAAATGAAAAACTGTTTTTT. Using reference TRBV5-1 and TRBJ1-4 for the parts outside the CDR3, the full variable domain is KAGVTQTPRYLIKTRGQQVTLSCSPISGHRSVSWYQQTPGQGLQFLFEYFSETQRNKGNFPGRFSGRQFSNSRSEMNVSTLELGDSALYLCASSLIASANEKLFFGSGTQLSVL.

This clonotype was seen more than once but under ten times. V is TRBV6-1 and J is TRBJ2-6; D gene unclear. The CDR3 totals 15 residues. Germline assignment: CDR1 MNHNS and CDR2 SASEGT. V was shortened by 5 bases and J by 4 bases, with 12 bases between the two germline ends. The CDR3 region is CASSPRVTGANVLTF. The CDR3, as DNA: TGTGCCAGCAGTCCCCGGGTAACCGGGGCCAACGTCCTGACTTTC.

In its sample, this clonotype was seen a few times. This chain joins TRBV11-2 and TRBJ2-1; 10 bases align to TRBD2. V trimming: 6 bases; J trimming: 3 bases; junction bases outside the gene matches: 11. The CDR3 runs to 17 residues. Germline CDR1 and CDR2: SGHAT and FQNNGV. Written as DNA, the CDR3 is TGTGCCAGCAGTTCCTACGTGACTAGCGGGCACTACAATGAGCAGTTCTTC. Protein product: CASSSYVTSGHYNEQFF.

V is TRBV11-2 and J is TRBJ2-7, with D possibly being TRBD2 (7 bases). The DNA end is a closer match to TRBJ2-5, so the J assignment may be wrong. The CDR3 spans 14 residues. Germline values: CDR1 SGHAT, CDR2 FQNNGV. The CDR3 sequence is CASSPAGAQETQYF. CDR3 DNA sequence: TGTGCCAGCAGCCCCGCGGGGGCACAAGAGACCCAGTACTTC.

The CDR3 sequence is CASSDGWRAYGYTF. The CDR3 bases are TGTGCCAGCAGTGATGGGTGGCGGGCCTATGGCTACACCTTC. This chain joins TRBV6-1 and TRBJ1-2; D not certain. The V gene's germline CDR1 is MNHNS and CDR2 SASEGT. The CDR3 is made up of 14 amino acids. Trimming left V 3 bases short and J 4 bases short, with 12 bases between.

On this clonotype: One end of the junction is discordant with germline, which a read error may explain. The CDR3 loop reads CVSSLGGSEAFF. DNA of the CDR3: TGTGTCAGCAGCTTAGGCGGCAGTGAAGCTTTCTTT. The chain recombines TRBV7-3 with TRBJ1-1; D is ambiguous. Germline assignment: CDR1 SGHTA and CDR2 FQGTGA. This CDR3 is 12 amino acids long.

This chain uses TRBV9 with TRBJ1-1; D not certain. Germline CDR1 and CDR2: SGDLS and YYNGEE. With 6 bases removed from V and 1 base from J, the gap between germline ends came to 16 bases. The CDR3 sequence is 15 residues long. The CDR3 loop is CASNLEGRANTEAFF. DNA for the CDR3: TGTGCCAGCAACCTTGAGGGAAGAGCGAACACTGAAGCTTTCTTT.

The rearrangement links TRBV28 to TRBJ1-2, with a tentative D call TRBD1 (5 bases). Germline assignment: CDR1 MDHEN and CDR2 SYDVKM. Trimming shortened V by 2 bases and J by 11 bases, and 18 bases separated the two germline ends. The CDR3 length is 14 residues. Here the CDR3 reads CASSLRGTGSRYTF. The CDR3, as DNA: TGTGCCAGCAGTTTACGGGGCACGGGGAGCCGGTACACCTTC.

This clonotype was counted only a few times. This chain joins TRBV20-1 and TRBJ2-3; D is possibly TRBD2 (5 bases). The CDR3 consists of 14 residues. Germline CDR1 and CDR2: DFQATT and SNEGSKA (reference sequence). The V gene lost 4 bases and the J gene lost 4 bases, with 15 bases spanning the gap. The chain's CDR3 is CSATGPGGSDTQYF. The CDR3 region has the DNA TGCAGTGCTACCGGACCGGGCGGGTCAGATACGCAGTATTTT.